The clone carrying this T cell receptor (beta chain) was detected a few times. What it binds is unknown. The data originate from a study of cytomegalovirus exposure and HLA in healthy donors. The study's findings and limits: The authors listed 150 or so TCR beta chains as cytomegalovirus-associated. Earlier findings revealed that most TCR beta V segments proved productive either about 87% or about 30% of the time. Later analysis identified 16,000 or so TCR beta sequences associated with HLA alleles, using a false discovery rate threshold of 0.05.

Primers for the PCR totalled 60 Vbeta and 13 Jbeta. How the authors handled the data: Roughly 11 million of the roughly 80 million unique TCR beta chains counted in a later analysis were shared. Clones were read by immunoSEQ multiplex PCR, and TCRdb kept only the in-frame ones, dropping some. The D gene and trimming were derived from the DNA, and the V and J assignments and clone size from that table. This repertoire shows fewer than 200,000 clones, 55% to 70% found once; its top ten account for about 3%. The CDR3 contains 14 residues. V gave up 4 bases and J gave up 10 bases, with 16 bases separating them. The V gene's germline CDR1 is LNHDA and CDR2 SQIVND (reference sequence).

The chain uses TRBV19 and TRBJ1-4; no clear D gene. The sample comprised PBMCs. The clonotype comes from a woman aged 40 to 55 in good health and CMV-seropositive. CDR3: CASSSPASRRKLFF. The CDR3 DNA sequence: TGTGCCAGTAGTAGCCCGGCCTCGAGGAGAAAACTGTTTTTT.